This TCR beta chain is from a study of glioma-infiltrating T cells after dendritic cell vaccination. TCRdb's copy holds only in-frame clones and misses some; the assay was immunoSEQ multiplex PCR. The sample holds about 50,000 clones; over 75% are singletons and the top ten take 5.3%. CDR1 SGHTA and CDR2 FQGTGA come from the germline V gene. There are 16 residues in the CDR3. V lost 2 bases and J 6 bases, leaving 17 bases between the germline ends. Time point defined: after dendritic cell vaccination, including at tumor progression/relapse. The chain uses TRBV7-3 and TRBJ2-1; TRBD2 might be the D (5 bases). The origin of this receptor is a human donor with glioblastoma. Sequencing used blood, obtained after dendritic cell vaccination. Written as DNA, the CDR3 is TGTGCCAGCAGCTTACGAGACCCTAGCCCTGGCAATGAGCAGTTCTTC. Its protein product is CASSLRDPSPGNEQFF.